The 20 T cell receptor beta chains below all came from one sample that was sequenced in a study of type 1 regulatory T cells. TCRdb re-derived calls from the reads in MiXCR, one entry per CDR3 protein. The sample holds 55,000 to 65,000 distinct CDR3 sequences, less than 70% seen once. What these receptors recognize is not known. The specimen was cultured non-Tr1 T cells, either the whole culture or a sorted T cell fraction (not recorded which). These receptors were collected from a human donor in good health.

J is TRBJ2-1 and V is TRBV10-3; D is perhaps TRBD1 (6 bases). CDR1 is ENHRY and CDR2 is SYGVKD in the germline V gene. The CDR3 spans 15 residues. V was trimmed by 10 bases and J by 0 bases, leaving 16 bases between them. CDR3 sequence reads: CATNRALGSYNEQFF. The CDR3 region has the DNA TGTGCCACTAACAGGGCCCTGGGCTCCTACAATGAGCAGTTCTTC.

V usage is TRBV7-2 and J usage is TRBJ2-7; D may be TRBD1 (5 bases). This CDR3 region has 15 residues. Trimming pared 1 base from V and 2 bases from J, leaving 12 bases between. CDR1 and CDR2 (germline): SGHTA, FQGNSA. CDR3 coding DNA: TGTGCCAGCAGCTTAGTGACGGACACCACCTACGAGCAGTACTTC. It specifies CASSLVTDTTYEQYF.

The genes are TRBV12-3 or TRBV12-4 and TRBJ2-3; D is unresolved. V was shortened by 1 base and J by 7 bases, with 0 bases between the two germline ends. The CDR3 extends over 10 amino acids. The CDR3 nucleotides are TGTGCCAGCAGTTTAGATACGCAGTATTTT. This encodes CASSLDTQYF.

This clonotype was picked up a small number of times. The V and J genes are TRBV16 and TRBJ2-7; the D gene is possibly TRBD2 (5 bases). The CDR3 sequence is 12 residues long. The germline CDR1 and CDR2 sequences are KGHSY and FQNENV. V lost 0 bases and J lost 12, with 12 bases in between. The CDR3 loop is CASSQSGDAGYF. CDR3 bases: TGTGCCAGCAGCCAATCGGGAGATGCGGGGTACTTC.

The chain couples TRBV20-1 to TRBJ2-1, with unresolved D. The CDR3 is 14 amino acids. V was clipped by 0 bases and J by 4 bases, with 10 bases between them. Germline CDR1 reads DFQATT; CDR2 reads SNEGSKA (reference sequence). The CDR3 DNA reads TGCAGTGCTAGAGAGGGCGAGGATTACAATGAGCAGTTCTTC. It specifies CSAREGEDYNEQFF.

This chain links TRBV6-1 with TRBJ2-5; tentatively, D is TRBD1 (5 bases). Germline-derived CDR1 and CDR2 are MNHNS and SASEGT. CDR3 size: 14 residues. V was pared by 7 bases and J by 1 base, with 13 bases between. CDR3 coding DNA: TGTGCCAGCACCATACTGGGGCCCCAAGAGACCCAGTACTTC. Its translation is CASTILGPQETQYF.

This clonotype came up a few times. V gene TRBV29-1 combines with J gene TRBJ2-1; D perhaps matches TRBD2 (7 bases). From germline, CDR1 is SQVTM and CDR2 ANQGSEA. The CDR3 has 14 amino acids. The V and J ends lost 6 bases and 12 bases respectively, with 24 bases between them. CDR3 nucleotides: TGCAGCGTCGTGGGGGGGCTCGGTCTGAGTGGGCAGTTCTTC. The encoded protein is CSVVGGLGLSGQFF.

The chain couples TRBV20-1 to TRBJ1-3; maybe TRBD1 (5 bases). CDR3 length: 15 residues. Trimming removed 0 bases from V and 0 bases from J, with 9 bases in between. In germline, CDR1 is DFQATT, CDR2 SNEGSKA (reference sequence). CDR3: CSAREAGSSGNTIYF. Here the CDR3 DNA reads TGCAGTGCTAGAGAGGCAGGGAGCTCTGGAAACACCATATATTTT.

The chain's CDR3 is CSARLSRAGELFF. The CDR3 DNA reads TGCAGTGCTAGGCTATCCCGGGCCGGGGAGCTGTTTTTT. The chain recombines TRBV20-1 with TRBJ2-2, with D uncertain. Trimming took 3 bases from V and 6 from J, leaving 11 bases between them. The CDR3 totals 13 residues. Germline assignment: CDR1 DFQATT and CDR2 SNEGSKA (reference sequence).

This clonotype showed up many times. The chain has TRBV20-1 and TRBJ1-2; no clear D. The CDR3 has 15 residues. CDR1 and CDR2 from the germline V gene are DFQATT and SNEGSKA (reference sequence). V lost 6 bases to trimming and J lost 2 bases, with 19 bases between them. CDR3 nucleotides: TGCAGTGCCCGCCCCAACTCAAGGGCAAACTATGGCTACACCTTC. This sequence encodes CSARPNSRANYGYTF.

The J gene is TRBJ2-7, the V gene TRBV20-1; D ambiguous. The V gene's germline CDR1 is DFQATT and CDR2 SNEGSKA (reference sequence). The CDR3 loop spans 12 amino acids. V was clipped by 7 bases and J by 0 bases, with 10 bases between them. The CDR3 bases are TGCAGTGGGCTTCTCACCTCCTACGAGCAGTACTTC. As protein: CSGLLTSYEQYF.

Comment on this clonotype: A much bigger clone sits one base away, suggesting this may be a read error. The J gene is TRBJ2-5, the V gene TRBV15; D is undetermined. Trimming left V 0 bases short and J 0 bases short, with 8 bases between. CDR1 is LNHNV, CDR2 YYDKDF, per germline (reference sequence). The CDR3 is 15 residues long. CDR3 DNA: TGTGCCACCAGCAGAGATCTAACTAACCAAGAGACCCAGTACTTC. Translating gives CATSRDLTNQETQYF. The whole variable domain, filled in from reference TRBV15 and TRBJ2-5, reads DAMVIQNPRYQVTQFGKPVTLSCSQTLNHNVMYWYQQKSSQAPKLLFHYYDKDFNNEADTPDNFQSRRPNTSFCFLDIRSPGLGDTAMYLCATSRDLTNQETQYFGPGTRLLVL.

The chain couples TRBV19 to TRBJ2-7; D remains ambiguous. CDR3 length: 13 amino acids. Per the germline V gene, CDR1 is LNHDA and CDR2 is SQIVND (reference sequence). V shed 3 bases and J shed 5 bases, with 11 bases lying between them. The CDR3, as DNA: TGTGCCAGTAGTATCCAGGCACAAGACGAGCAGTACTTC. It is translated as CASSIQAQDEQYF.

This clonotype occurred a few times. This chain uses TRBV7-8 with TRBJ2-1; 10 positions match TRBD2. Losses at the gene ends were 1 base for V and 9 bases for J; bases not matched to a gene: 21. CDR1 and CDR2 (germline): SGHVS, FQNEAQ. CDR3 length: 20 amino acids. CDR3 region: CASSLVETGTSERANVEQFF. CDR3 DNA sequence: TGTGCCAGCAGCTTAGTGGAAACCGGGACTAGCGAGCGAGCGAATGTTGAGCAGTTCTTC.

With respect to this clonotype: The DNA is left out, because the CDR3 cannot be placed on it with certainty; the CDR3 is given as TCRdb lists it. The chain carries TRBV7-5 and TRBJ2-3; the DNA was not compared with TRBD2, the D call given in the table. TRBV7-5 is listed as a pseudogene. The length of the CDR3 is 21 amino acids, counting both ends. The CDR3 sequence: CISVPEAPQPLAGGKSDTQYF.

This clonotype was counted once. The chain employs TRBV29-1 and TRBJ2-5; 10 bases are a match to TRBD2. This CDR3 is built from 13 residues. Germline V gene sequence: CDR1 SQVTM, CDR2 ANQGSEA. Trimming removed 4 bases from V and 5 bases from J; junction bases left unmatched: 4. CDR3: CSVAELAGETQYF. CDR3 sequence (DNA): TGCAGCGTTGCCGAACTAGCGGGGGAGACCCAGTACTTC. Drawing the rest from reference TRBV29-1 and TRBJ2-5, the complete variable domain is SAVISQKPSRDICQRGTSLTIQCQVDSQVTMMFWYRQQPGQSLTLIATANQGSEATYESGFVIDKFPISRPNLTFSTLTVSNMSPEDSSIYLCSVAELAGETQYFGPGTRLLVL.

This chain joins TRBV20-1 and TRBJ1-5, with 11 bases lining up with TRBD1. V trimming: 5 bases; J trimming: 0 bases; junction bases outside the gene matches: 9. Germline CDR1 DFQATT, CDR2 SNEGSKA (reference sequence). The length of the CDR3 is 17 residues. The CDR3 region is CSAFRGGQGDSNQPQHF. In nucleotides, the CDR3 is TGCAGTGCTTTCCGCGGGGGACAGGGGGATAGCAATCAGCCCCAGCATTTT.

The CDR3, as DNA: TGCGCCAGCAGCTTGCAGAGCGCAGATACGCAGTATTTT. This translates into CASSLQSADTQYF. This chain links TRBV5-1 with TRBJ2-3; D is unclear. Trimming left V 1 base short and J 4 bases short, with 7 bases between. CDR1 is SGHRS, CDR2 YFSETQ, per germline. The CDR3 consists of 13 residues.

The chain joins TRBV24-1 to TRBJ2-1; 9 nucleotides agree with TRBD1. V lost 3 bases, J lost 5 bases, and 4 bases stayed unmatched. From germline, CDR1 is KGHDR and CDR2 SFDVKD. The length of the CDR3 is 15 residues. The DNA of the CDR3 is TGTGCCACCAGTGATCCCGGGACAGGGAACAATGAGCAGTTCTTC. It translates to CATSDPGTGNNEQFF.

The V and J genes are TRBV21-1 and TRBJ2-5; the D call in the table, TRBD1, was not verified against the DNA. TRBV21-1 is flagged as a pseudogene. The CDR3 has 15 residues. The DNA of the CDR3 is TGTGCCAGCAGCAAAGACGCAGGGGAGGAAGAGACCCAGTACTTC. Amino acid sequence: CASSKDAGEEETQYF.